This T cell receptor (beta chain) is from a study of blood T cell repertoires in COVID-19. Study background: T cells, B-cell-depleted T cells, or PBMCs provided the cDNA or gDNA that served as material.

The CDR3 runs to 16 residues. From germline, CDR1 is LGHNA and CDR2 YSLEER. V dropped 1 base and J dropped 2; count of bases not matched to a gene: 6. In the original analysis: It was from reference gene primer amplification that nucleated cell counts were estimated. The repertoire was sequenced with immunoSEQ multiplex PCR; TCRdb's copy has only in-frame clones and lacks some. From that table come the V and J calls and clone size; the DNA was used to work out D and trimming. There are approximately 260,000 clones in the sample; about 90% occur only once, and just under 6.5% lies in the top ten. The sample taken for sequencing was PBMCs or T cells enriched from blood (not recorded which). The rearrangement joins TRBV4-3 to TRBJ2-5, with 8 bases lining up with TRBD2. The origin of this receptor is a woman between 25 and 40 years old with acute COVID-19. The CDR3 is CASSQVGSSGQETQYF. In DNA form, the CDR3 reads TGCGCCAGCAGCCAAGTAGGCTCTAGCGGGCAAGAGACCCAGTACTTC.